The 25 T cell receptor beta chains listed next were all sequenced from one sample in a study of blood T cell repertoires in COVID-19. Profiling relied on immunoSEQ multiplex PCR, and the TCRdb table lists in-frame clones only, not all of them. The sample gives roughly 240,000 clones, approximately 80% of which show up once; 2% to 2.5% is in the top ten. Specimen: peripheral blood. The receptors were sampled from a man in his forties who had recovered from COVID-19.

The chain recombines TRBV7-2 with TRBJ2-3; TRBD2 aligns across 12 bases. The CDR3 totals 17 residues. J lost 5 bases, V lost 5 bases, and 11 bases had no gene match. CDR1 SGHTA and CDR2 FQGNSA come from the germline V gene. The CDR3: CASSLKASGGAVDTQYF. The DNA for the CDR3 is TGTGCCAGCAGCCTAAAGGCTAGCGGGGGGGCCGTAGATACGCAGTATTTT. The full variable domain, its missing parts supplied by reference TRBV7-2 and TRBJ2-3, is GAGVSQSPSNKVTEKGKDVELRCDPISGHTALYWYRQSLGQGLEFLIYFQGNSAPDKSGLPSDRFSAERTGGSVSTLTIQRTQQEDSAVYLCASSLKASGGAVDTQYFGPGTRLTVL.

In the case of this clone: At the DNA level, this CDR3 is encoded by other sequences in the same sample as well. The chain recombines TRBV5-1 with TRBJ2-2, with 12 bases aligning to TRBD2. The germline V gene has CDR1 SGHRS and CDR2 YFSETQ. This CDR3 contains 16 residues. V lost 2 bases, J lost 1 base, and 0 bases stayed unmatched. The CDR3: CASSLLAGGNTGELFF. The CDR3 bases are TGCGCCAGCAGCTTACTAGCGGGAGGGAACACCGGGGAGCTGTTTTTT.

CDR3: CSAGGDSYNEQFF. DNA of the CDR3: TGCAGCGCTGGGGGCGATTCCTACAATGAGCAGTTCTTC. J is TRBJ2-1 and V is TRBV29-1; the D gene is possibly TRBD1 (6 bases). Germline V gene lookup returns CDR1 SQVTM and CDR2 ANQGSEA. V lost 7 bases and J lost 1, with 11 bases in between. The CDR3 extends over 13 amino acids.

CDR3 region: CASGLGVTAGSTDTQYF. The DNA for the CDR3 is TGTGCTAGTGGTTTGGGCGTTACAGCGGGCAGCACAGATACGCAGTATTTT. This rearrangement joins TRBV12-5 to TRBJ2-3; possibly TRBD2 for D (6 bases). V dropped 1 base and J dropped 0 bases, with 14 bases sitting between them. From germline, CDR1 is LGHNT and CDR2 FRNRAP. The CDR3 extends over 17 amino acids.

This CDR3 is CASSPGWKEKLFF. The CDR3 nucleotides are TGTGCCAGCAGCCCAGGATGGAAGGAAAAACTGTTTTTT. V gene TRBV6-5 combines with J gene TRBJ1-4; D remains unclear. Between the trimmed V and J ends, which lost 6 bases and 8 bases, there was a span of 13 bases. Germline values: CDR1 MNHEY, CDR2 SVGAGI. CDR3 length: 13 amino acids.

The chain uses TRBV4-3 and TRBJ2-3; 10 bases line up with TRBD1. The CDR3 loop spans 18 amino acids. Germline trimming cut 4 bases from V and 2 bases from J; bases unmatched to any gene: 12. The V gene's germline CDR1 is LGHNA and CDR2 YSLEER. The CDR3 region is CASSRGLRTGGTTDTQYF. DNA for the CDR3: TGCGCCAGCAGCCGGGGCCTGAGGACAGGGGGAACCACAGATACGCAGTATTTT.

This clone has a single count. The CDR3 DNA is TGCGCCAGCCGCCTCAGACCGGATACTAATAATCTGTCACCCCTCCACTTT. It translates to CASRLRPDTNNLSPLHF. The chain combines TRBV5-1 with TRBJ1-6; unclear D gene. V was trimmed by 7 bases and J by 10 bases, leaving 27 bases between them. The CDR3 has 17 amino acids. Germline V gene data show CDR1 as SGHRS and CDR2 as YFSETQ.

The chain is built from TRBV7-2 and TRBJ2-3; D possibly corresponds to TRBD2 (6 bases). This CDR3 has 14 residues. V lost 2 bases, J lost 5 bases, and 11 bases lay in between. Germline V gene data show CDR1 as SGHTA and CDR2 as FQGNSA. CDR3 in amino acids: CASSLWGDKDTQYF. CDR3 nucleotides: TGTGCCAGCAGCTTATGGGGGGATAAAGATACGCAGTATTTT.

This chain connects TRBV5-4 to TRBJ2-1; 9 positions match TRBD1. CDR3 length equals 15 residues. The V gene end was trimmed by 4 bases and the J gene end by 1 base; junction bases not matched to a gene: 3. From germline, CDR1 is SGHNT and CDR2 YYREEE (reference sequence). The CDR3 DNA reads as TGTGCCAGCAGCGGCGGGACAGGGTCCTACAATGAGCAGTTCTTC. It is translated as CASSGGTGSYNEQFF.

The chain carries TRBV2 and TRBJ2-6; the match to TRBD1 covers 7 bases. CDR1 and CDR2 from the germline V gene are SNHLY and FYNNEI. This CDR3 region has 15 residues. The J segment lost 0 bases and the V segment lost 9 bases, leaving 5 bases of the junction unmatched. The CDR3: CASGTDYSGANVLTF. The CDR3 nucleotides are TGTGCCAGTGGGACAGATTACTCTGGGGCCAACGTCCTGACTTTC. The whole variable domain, remainder taken from reference TRBV2 and TRBJ2-6, is EPEVTQTPSHQVTQMGQEVILRCVPISNHLYFYWYRQILGQKVEFLVSFYNNEISEKSEIFDDQFSVERPDGSNFTLKIRSTKLEDSAMYFCASGTDYSGANVLTFGAGSRLTVL.

The chain joins TRBV28 to TRBJ2-7; D is unresolved. Trimming shortened V by 10 bases and J by 0 bases, and 13 bases separated the two germline ends. CDR1 and CDR2 from the germline V gene are MDHEN and SYDVKM. This CDR3 has 13 amino acids. The DNA for the CDR3 is TGTGCCACTATACCCCTTCTCTCCTACGAGCAGTACTTC. This sequence encodes CATIPLLSYEQYF.

V gene TRBV11-2 combines with J gene TRBJ2-1; 9 bases align to TRBD2. The CDR3 covers 15 residues. Trimming removed 3 bases from V and 9 bases from J; junction bases left unmatched: 9. In germline, CDR1 is SGHAT, CDR2 FQNNGV. The CDR3 DNA follows: TGTGCCAGCAGCTTTGCTGCGCGGGAGGGCTTTGAGCAGTTCTTC. It translates to CASSFAAREGFEQFF.

The chain links TRBV4-3 to TRBJ1-3; D call uncertain. The germline V gene has CDR1 LGHNA and CDR2 YSLEER. This CDR3 contains 15 residues. V gave up 6 bases and J gave up 0 bases, with 12 bases separating them. This chain's CDR3 is CASSYRVNSGNTIYF. CDR3 DNA: TGCGCCAGCAGTTACAGAGTAAACTCTGGAAACACCATATATTTT.

CDR3 sequence reads: CASSPGGGGVYGYTF. The CDR3 region has the DNA TGTGCCAGCAGCCCTGGGGGCGGCGGAGTCTATGGCTACACCTTC. The chain recombines TRBV7-9 with TRBJ1-2, with D possibly TRBD1 on 6 matching bases. Germline CDR1 is SEHNR and CDR2 is FQNEAQ (reference sequence). The CDR3 has 15 residues. The V end was cut by 5 bases, the J end by 4 bases, with 17 bases between.

The chain combines TRBV30 with TRBJ1-6; the D gene is possibly TRBD1 (5 bases). CDR3 length: 16 residues. Trimming shortened V by 4 bases and J by 3 bases, and 16 bases separated the two germline ends. Germline CDR1 and CDR2: GTSNPN and SVGIG (reference sequence). Written as DNA, the CDR3 is TGTGCCTGGACGGACGGACGGACACTCTATAATTCACCCCTCCACTTT. Protein sequence: CAWTDGRTLYNSPLHF.

The sample holds a few counts of this clone. Other DNA sequences within the sample encode an identical CDR3. The CDR3 sequence is CASSSSGQGRGYTF. The CDR3 region has the DNA TGTGCCAGCAGCTCCTCGGGACAGGGGAGGGGCTACACCTTC. The chain uses TRBV27 and TRBJ1-2; 10 bases align to TRBD1. Germline-derived CDR1 and CDR2 are MNHEY and SMNVEV (reference sequence). This CDR3 has 14 amino acids. The J segment lost 8 bases and the V segment lost 6 bases, leaving 9 bases of the junction unmatched.

The chain couples TRBV4-3 to TRBJ1-1; 7 positions agree with TRBD1. This CDR3 region has 15 residues. The germline CDR1 and CDR2 sequences are LGHNA and YSLEER. Trimming took 3 bases from V and 2 from J; bases not matched to a gene: 6. The CDR3 sequence: CASSQRYRGNTEAFF. The CDR3, as DNA: TGCGCCAGCAGCCAGAGATACAGGGGAAACACTGAAGCTTTCTTT.

The chain is built from TRBV28 and TRBJ2-7; 8 bases are a match to TRBD1. Per the germline V gene, CDR1 is MDHEN and CDR2 is SYDVKM. J was trimmed by 2 bases and V by 7 bases; bases with no gene match: 13. The CDR3 runs to 16 residues. CDR3 DNA sequence: TGTGCCAGCACCACCTGGTGGACAGGGACCACCTACGAGCAGTACTTC. It encodes CASTTWWTGTTYEQYF.

This clone was counted many times. Here the CDR3 reads CASSFGGSTYEQYF. CDR3 nucleotides: TGTGCCAGCAGCTTTGGCGGGTCAACCTACGAGCAGTACTTC. This chain joins TRBV7-2 and TRBJ2-7; D possibly corresponds to TRBD2 (5 bases). The CDR3 runs to 14 residues. CDR1 SGHTA and CDR2 FQGNSA come from the germline V gene. Trimming pared 3 bases from V and 2 bases from J, leaving 11 bases between.

A single count supports this clone. The chain couples TRBV7-2 to TRBJ1-1; TRBD1 aligns across 7 bases. This CDR3 has 15 amino acids. Losses at the gene ends were 4 bases for V and 1 base for J; bases not matched to a gene: 6. CDR1 and CDR2 from the germline V gene are SGHTA and FQGNSA. CDR3 protein: CASSWAWTGNTEAFF. Here the CDR3 DNA reads TGTGCCAGCAGCTGGGCGTGGACAGGGAACACTGAAGCTTTCTTT.

The genes are TRBV11-3 and TRBJ2-7; 9 bases agree with TRBD1. This CDR3 is built from 15 residues. Germline V CDR1 and CDR2: SGHNT, YENEEA. The V segment lost 1 base and the J segment 3 bases; nucleotides outside the gene matches: 4. The DNA of the CDR3 is TGTGCCAGCAGCTTAGGGGGACAGGGAATCTACGAGCAGTACTTC. Amino acid sequence: CASSLGGQGIYEQYF.

V usage is TRBV7-2 and J usage is TRBJ2-1; no clear D gene. Germline V CDR1 and CDR2: SGHTA, FQGNSA. This CDR3 has 14 residues. V lost 4 bases and J 10 bases, leaving 17 bases between the germline ends. Here the CDR3 DNA reads TGTGCCAGCAGCTCCGCGCGGAATATGCGGGAGCAGTTCTTC. It specifies CASSSARNMREQFF.

This chain joins TRBV5-1 and TRBJ2-2, with 12 bases lining up with TRBD2. CDR1 is SGHRS, CDR2 YFSETQ, per germline. Unmatched junction bases numbered 3, after V lost 4 bases and J lost 2 bases. CDR3 size: 16 residues. CDR3 protein: CASSRTSGANTGELFF. CDR3 bases: TGCGCCAGCAGCCGGACTAGCGGGGCTAACACCGGGGAGCTGTTTTTT. Complete variable domain (other parts from reference TRBV5-1 and TRBJ2-2): KAGVTQTPRYLIKTRGQQVTLSCSPISGHRSVSWYQQTPGQGLQFLFEYFSETQRNKGNFPGRFSGRQFSNSRSEMNVSTLELGDSALYLCASSRTSGANTGELFFGEGSRLTVL.

CDR3 loop: CASSQNSGGTSVFF. Here the CDR3 DNA reads TGCGCCAGCAGCCAGAATTCTGGCGGGACTAGCGTGTTCTTC. V gene TRBV4-3 combines with J gene TRBJ2-1; 10 positions match TRBD2. Trimming cost V 3 bases and J 15 bases; bases outside gene matches: 11. The CDR3 has 14 amino acids. Germline V gene lookup returns CDR1 LGHNA and CDR2 YSLEER.

The CDR3 is CASSSLVPGLAGGPEWNEQFF. The CDR3 DNA is TGTGCCAGCAGCTCATTAGTACCGGGACTAGCGGGGGGCCCTGAGTGGAATGAGCAGTTCTTC. The rearrangement links TRBV14 to TRBJ2-1, with 15 bases lining up with TRBD2. The CDR3 has 21 amino acids. Unmatched junction bases numbered 21, after V lost 5 bases and J lost 7 bases. Germline V gene lookup returns CDR1 SGHDN and CDR2 FVKESK.